A selection of T cell receptor beta chains follows, all from one sample in a study of cytomegalovirus exposure and HLA in healthy donors. Data came from immunoSEQ multiplex PCR; TCRdb stores just in-frame clones and leaves some out. The ten most abundant clones cover under 2.5% of a sample with 100,000 to 150,000 clones. The specimen sequenced was PBMCs. Receptor source: a middle-aged man in good health and CMV-seronegative. Both conserved end residues are part of each CDR3. Fields, in order: D gene, J gene, V gene, CDR3 DNA, CDR3 protein. D genes are given only for firm matches.

TRBD1	TRBJ1-2	TRBV29-1	TGCAGCGTGGAAGGACAGGGTGGTGGAGGTGGCTACACCTTC	CSVEGQGGGGGYTF
TRBD2	TRBJ2-7	TRBV15	TGTGCCACCAGCAGAGAACTAGCGGGAGGAGTCGAGCAGTACTTC	CATSRELAGGVEQYF
TRBD2	TRBJ2-7	TRBV19	TGTGCCAGTAGTAGTATTAGCGGGAGCCTGGTACGCGAGCAGTACTTC	CASSSISGSLVREQYF
.	TRBJ2-4	TRBV30	TGTGCCTGGAGTCCGGACTGGCGGGATAAGAAAAACATTCAGTACTTC	CAWSPDWRDKKNIQYF
TRBD2	TRBJ2-2	TRBV7-9	TGTGCCAGCAGGCGGGAGGCCACCGGGGAGCTGTTTTTT	CASRREATGELFF
.	TRBJ1-1	TRBV6-6	TGTGCCAGCAGTTACCGCGGGGGGACTGAAGCTTTCTTT	CASSYRGGTEAFF
TRBD1	TRBJ1-1	TRBV27	TGTGCCAGCAGTAACCGGGACAGGGGGTTGGGGGCCACGAACACTGAAGCTTTCTTT	CASSNRDRGLGATNTEAFF
TRBD1	TRBJ2-7	TRBV25-1	TGTGCCAGCAGGGGGGACAGGAACTACGAGCAGTACTTC	CASRGDRNYEQYF
.	TRBJ2-7	TRBV4-3	TGCGCCAGCAGCCAAGATAGCCAGGGCTACGAGCAGTACTTC	CASSQDSQGYEQYF
TRBD2	TRBJ2-1	TRBV6-5	TGTGCCAGCAGCAGACTAGCGGGAGACGAGCAGTTCTTC	CASSRLAGDEQFF
TRBD2	TRBJ2-5	TRBV19	TGTGCCAGTACCGATTGGGGGGAGGGTCGAGAGACCCAGTACTTC	CASTDWGEGRETQYF
TRBD1	TRBJ1-1	TRBV10-3	TGTGCCATCAGTACCGGGACAGGGAACACTGAAGCTTTCTTT	CAISTGTGNTEAFF
TRBD2	TRBJ2-3	TRBV29-1	TGCAGCGTTTTTACTGCTAGCGGTACGCAGTATTTT	CSVFTASGTQYF
.	TRBJ1-5	TRBV7-2	TGTGCCAGCAGTCGGGAGTCGGGGGGAAATCAGCCCCAGCATTTT	CASSRESGGNQPQHF
.	TRBJ1-2	TRBV27	TGTGCCAGCAGTTTGGGCACAGGGCAAAACTATGGCTACACCTTC	CASSLGTGQNYGYTF
TRBD1	TRBJ1-3	TRBV19	TGTGCCAGTAGTATAGGTCTGGGACAGGGCAACACCATATATTTT	CASSIGLGQGNTIYF
.	TRBJ2-1	TRBV5-1	TGCGCCAGCAGCCCCAGCAGGGGTGAGCAGTTCTTC	CASSPSRGEQFF
TRBD2	TRBJ2-2	TRBV5-6	TGTGCCAGCAGCGACCTAGCGGGAGGTCTTACCGGGGAGCTGTTTTTT	CASSDLAGGLTGELFF
.	TRBJ1-3	TRBV10-2	TGCGCCAGCAGTGAGTCGAGAGGAAACACCATATATTTT	CASSESRGNTIYF
TRBD1	TRBJ2-7	TRBV7-2	TGTGCCAGCAGGGCAACAGGACAGGGGGTTTTCTACGAGCAGTACTTC	CASRATGQGVFYEQYF
TRBD2	TRBJ2-1	TRBV5-1	TGCGCCAGCAGCTTGCGAAGCGGGGCGTCCTACAATGAGCAGTTCTTC	CASSLRSGASYNEQFF
.	TRBJ1-5	TRBV6-5	TGTGCCTCGCGGGCTGACGGTAGCAATCAGCCCCAGCATTTT	CASRADGSNQPQHF
TRBD2	TRBJ2-2	TRBV5-1	TGCGCCAGCACAGGCGGGGGGACGAACACCGGGGAGCTGTTTTTT	CASTGGGTNTGELFF
TRBD2	TRBJ2-1	TRBV7-2	TGTGCCAGCAGCTGGTGGGTCACTAGCGGGGTCTACAATGAGCAGTTCTTC	CASSWWVTSGVYNEQFF
.	TRBJ1-1	TRBV6-5	TGTGCCAGCAAAGTTGGAGACACTGAAGCTTTCTTT	CASKVGDTEAFF
TRBD1	TRBJ1-2	TRBV29-1	TGCAGCACCAGAACAGGGGACTATGGCTACACCTTC	CSTRTGDYGYTF
TRBD2	TRBJ2-1	TRBV5-1	TGCGCCAGCAGCCCATCACTAGCGAACTACAATGAGCAGTTCTTC	CASSPSLANYNEQFF
.	TRBJ2-3	TRBV9	TGTGCCAGCAGCGTAGCAGGGAGCACAGATACGCAGTATTTT	CASSVAGSTDTQYF
.	TRBJ1-2	TRBV19	TGTGCCAGTAGTTCCGACTCAAGACTGGGTGGCTACACCTTC	CASSSDSRLGGYTF
.	TRBJ1-3	TRBV6-5	TGTGCCAGCAGTTACGCGGGCTCTGGAAACACCATATATTTT	CASSYAGSGNTIYF
.	TRBJ2-7	TRBV4-3	TGCGCCAGCAGCTCCAGGCAGGGTGGGTACGAGCAGTACTTC	CASSSRQGGYEQYF
TRBD1	TRBJ1-6	TRBV5-4	TGTGCCAGCAGCCTCCGGGACAGCCTTTCACCCCTCCACTTT	CASSLRDSLSPLHF
.	TRBJ2-2	TRBV9	TGTGCCAGCAGCCTAACGATCACCGGGGAGCTGTTTTTT	CASSLTITGELFF
.	TRBJ2-7	TRBV7-9	TGTGCCAGCAGGGCCGCGGGACTCCCTACGGAGCAGTACTTC	CASRAAGLPTEQYF
TRBD2	TRBJ2-7	TRBV5-1	TGCGCCAGCAGCTTGACGACTAGCGGGAGGGCCCACGAGCAGTACTTC	CASSLTTSGRAHEQYF
.	TRBJ2-2	TRBV2	TGTGCCAGCAGTGAAAGTCGAGAGAACACCGGGGAGCTGTTTTTT	CASSESRENTGELFF
.	TRBJ2-5	TRBV30	TGTGCCTGGAGTGTGAGGGGAGGAGGAGAGACCCAGTACTTC	CAWSVRGGGETQYF
.	TRBJ2-2	TRBV5-1	TGCGCCAGCAGCTTGGGGCAGGGATTAACCACCGGGGAGCTGTTTTTT	CASSLGQGLTTGELFF
TRBD1	TRBJ2-5	TRBV11-3	TGTGCCAGCAGCCCACGGACAGGGTTCGAAGAGACCCAGTACTTC	CASSPRTGFEETQYF
.	TRBJ2-1	TRBV30	TGTGCCTGCGGCTCCTACAATGAGCAGTTCTTC	CACGSYNEQFF
.	TRBJ1-1	TRBV19	TGTGCCAGTAGTATTCCGCGGCTGAACACTGAAGCTTTCTTT	CASSIPRLNTEAFF
.	TRBJ2-3	TRBV7-2	TGTGCCAGCAGCCCTAGGAGGGGTCCTGGAGATACGCAGTATTTT	CASSPRRGPGDTQYF
TRBD1	TRBJ2-7	TRBV6-6	TGTGCCAGCAGTTCCAACGCTGGGACAGTCGCCTACGAGCAGTACTTC	CASSSNAGTVAYEQYF
.	TRBJ1-6	TRBV30	TGTGCCTGGAGGCCGGGGAATTCACCCCTCCACTTT	CAWRPGNSPLHF
TRBD2	TRBJ2-7	TRBV7-2	TGTGCCAGCAGCCCGGGGACTAGCGGCCTCTACGAGCAGTACTTC	CASSPGTSGLYEQYF
TRBD1	TRBJ2-5	TRBV5-1	TGCGCCAGCAGCTCTTACAGGGGTCAGGTGGAGACCCAGTACTTC	CASSSYRGQVETQYF
TRBD1	TRBJ2-4	TRBV11-2	TGTGCCAGCAGCTTCCGAGGGACAGGGCCTAACATTCAGTACTTC	CASSFRGTGPNIQYF
TRBD2	TRBJ2-1	TRBV9	TGTGCCAGCAGCACGCTAGCGGGAGACACCTACAATGAGCAGTTCTTC	CASSTLAGDTYNEQFF
TRBD2	TRBJ2-7	TRBV7-9	TGTGCCAGCAGTTCGGGACTAGCGCACTACGAGCAGTACTTC	CASSSGLAHYEQYF
TRBD1	TRBJ2-7	TRBV6-1	TGTGCCAGCAGCGTGACAGGGGGAGATGACGAGCAGTACTTC	CASSVTGGDDEQYF
TRBD1	TRBJ2-1	TRBV2	TGTGCCAGCCGAGAGACAGGGGACACCTACAATGAGCAGTTCTTC	CASRETGDTYNEQFF